Only a few counts were recorded for the clone carrying this T cell receptor (beta chain). Trimming removed 9 bases from V and 5 bases from J, with 16 bases in between. Germline values: CDR1 SNHLY, CDR2 FYNNEI. This CDR3 region has 13 residues. This record belongs to a study of tissue T cells after allogeneic stem cell transplantation. The data were produced by immunoSEQ multiplex PCR, yet TCRdb's version contains in-frame clones alone and is incomplete. The data hold fewer than 30,000 clones, with less than 75% observed a single time. The sequence was collected from a female donor at least 60 years old with lung cancer. This sample comprised tissue from the ileum, obtained at autopsy. The V and J genes are TRBV2 and TRBJ1-2; D is ambiguous. CDR3 sequence (DNA): TGTGCCAGAGTCGTCGGGTCGGGGTATGGCTACACCTTC. Its protein is CARVVGSGYGYTF. Full variable domain (remainder filled in from reference TRBV2 and TRBJ1-2): EPEVTQTPSHQVTQMGQEVILRCVPISNHLYFYWYRQILGQKVEFLVSFYNNEISEKSEIFDDQFSVERPDGSNFTLKIRSTKLEDSAMYFCARVVGSGYGYTFGSGTRLTVV.